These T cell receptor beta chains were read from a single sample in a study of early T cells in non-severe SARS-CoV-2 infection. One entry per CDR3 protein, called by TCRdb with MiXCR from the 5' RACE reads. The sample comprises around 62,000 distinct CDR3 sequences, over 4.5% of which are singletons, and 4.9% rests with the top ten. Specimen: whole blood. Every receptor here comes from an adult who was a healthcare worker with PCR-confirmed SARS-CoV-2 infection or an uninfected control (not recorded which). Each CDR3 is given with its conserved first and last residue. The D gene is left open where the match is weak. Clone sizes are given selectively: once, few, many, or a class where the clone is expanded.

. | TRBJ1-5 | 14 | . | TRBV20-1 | CSARYGGHEQPQHF | TGCAGTGCTAGGTATGGAGGCCATGAACAGCCCCAGCATTTT
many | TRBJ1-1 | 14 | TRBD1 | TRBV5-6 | CASSWGQGNTEAFF | TGTGCCAGCAGCTGGGGACAGGGGAACACTGAAGCTTTCTTT
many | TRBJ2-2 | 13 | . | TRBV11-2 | CASSARVSGELFF | TGTGCCAGCAGCGCCAGGGTTTCCGGGGAGCTGTTTTTT
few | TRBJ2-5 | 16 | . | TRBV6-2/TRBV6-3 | CASSYSSREMRETQYF | TGTGCCAGCAGTTACTCGAGTAGGGAGATGCGAGAGACCCAGTACTTC
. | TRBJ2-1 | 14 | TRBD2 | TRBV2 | CASSAERGGLEQFF | TGTGCCAGCAGTGCCGAGCGGGGGGGCCTCGAGCAGTTCTTC
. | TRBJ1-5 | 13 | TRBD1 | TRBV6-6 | CASKQGSNQPQHF | TGTGCCAGCAAACAGGGGAGCAATCAGCCCCAGCATTTT
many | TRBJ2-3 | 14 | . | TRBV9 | CASSVQLTGDTQYF | TGTGCCAGCAGCGTACAGCTAACAGGCGATACGCAGTATTTT
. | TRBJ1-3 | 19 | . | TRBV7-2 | CASSLQSRISGSSGNTIYF | TGTGCCAGCAGCTTACAGTCGAGGATCTCAGGCAGCTCTGGAAACACCATATATTTT
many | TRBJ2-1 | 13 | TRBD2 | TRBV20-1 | CSASSDGGDEQFF | TGCAGTGCCTCTTCCGACGGGGGGGATGAGCAGTTCTTC
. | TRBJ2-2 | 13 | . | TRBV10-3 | CATLPTGTGELFF | TGTGCCACACTCCCGACAGGCACCGGGGAGCTGTTTTTT